These 20 T cell receptor beta chains were sequenced from one sample in a study of blood T cells in healthy people across ages. Then a second PCR, running roughly 7 to 11 cycles, was carried out with a sample-barcoded 5' primer and a J-beta primer mix. TCRdb recomputed calls from the 5' RACE reads with MiXCR, one row per CDR3 protein. In the table there are around 620,000 distinct CDR3 sequences, 25% to 30% of which are singletons. Material: blood. Every receptor here comes from a woman aged 65 to 85 in good health.

The chain recombines TRBV12-3 or TRBV12-4 with TRBJ2-1; TRBD1 matches 10 bases. This CDR3 has 16 amino acids. The V segment lost 3 bases and the J segment 3 bases; nucleotides outside the gene matches: 5. The CDR3 sequence: CASSLARDRGYNEQFF. CDR3 nucleotides: TGTGCCAGCAGTTTGGCCCGGGACAGGGGCTACAATGAGCAGTTCTTC.

The chain has TRBV20-1 and TRBJ1-4, with D hard to call. Germline V gene lookup returns CDR1 DFQATT and CDR2 SNEGSKA (reference sequence). V lost 0 bases, J lost 8 bases, and 7 bases lay in between. The CDR3 sequence is 12 residues long. CDR3 amino acids: CSARDPGEKLFF. CDR3 DNA sequence: TGCAGTGCTAGAGATCCCGGAGAAAAACTGTTTTTT.

This clonotype was counted once. The V gene is TRBV14, the J gene TRBJ2-5, with D tentatively TRBD2 (5 bases). Germline values: CDR1 SGHDN, CDR2 FVKESK. V dropped 1 base and J dropped 5 bases, with 14 bases sitting between them. This CDR3 is built from 15 residues. As DNA, the CDR3 is TGTGCCAGCAGCCAAGGGTTAACGCGGGTTGAGACCCAGTACTTC. Its protein product is CASSQGLTRVETQYF.

This clonotype showed up just a few times. The chain couples TRBV6-6 to TRBJ1-3; 9 nucleotides agree with TRBD1. V was pared by 6 bases and J by 3 bases, with 9 bases of the junction left unmatched. Germline V gene sequence: CDR1 MNHNY, CDR2 SVGAGI (reference sequence). This CDR3 is 16 amino acids long. The CDR3 sequence: CASSRRTGEGGNTIYF. The CDR3 coding sequence is TGTGCCAGCAGCCGGCGGACAGGGGAAGGTGGAAACACCATATATTTT.

In this sample, this clonotype turned up a few times. This chain uses TRBV7-9 with TRBJ2-3; 8 nucleotides line up with TRBD2. CDR1 SEHNR and CDR2 FQNEAQ come from the germline V gene (reference sequence). V lost 2 bases, J lost 3 bases, and 4 bases stayed unmatched. The CDR3 totals 15 residues. The CDR3 region has the DNA TGTGCCAGCAGCTTACCAGCGGGGGCAACAGATACGCAGTATTTT. Its protein product is CASSLPAGATDTQYF.

This clonotype was detected a few times. V and J are TRBV21-1 and TRBJ2-1; the table's D call of TRBD1 was not tested on the DNA. TRBV21-1 is termed a pseudogene. The CDR3 loop spans 16 amino acids. The CDR3 region is CASSNPPVGPYNEQFF. The DNA of the CDR3 is TGTGCCAGCAGCAATCCCCCGGTAGGTCCCTACAATGAGCAGTTCTTC.

The chain has TRBV18 and TRBJ1-3; 8 bases align to TRBD1. This CDR3 has 16 amino acids. The germline gives CDR1 KGHSH, CDR2 LQKENI. The V segment lost 5 bases and the J segment 0 bases; nucleotides outside the gene matches: 6. Written as DNA, the CDR3 is TGTGCCAGCTCAGCTGGGACAGGAACCTCTGGAAACACCATATATTTT. This sequence encodes CASSAGTGTSGNTIYF.

This rearrangement joins TRBV6-2 or TRBV6-3 to TRBJ1-1; 9 nucleotides line up with TRBD1. The germline V gene has CDR1 MNHEY and CDR2 SVGEGT. CDR3 size: 15 residues. Trimming removed 3 bases from V and 1 base from J; junction bases left unmatched: 3. CDR3 residues: CASSYSGQGNTEAFF. DNA of the CDR3: TGTGCCAGCAGTTATTCGGGACAGGGGAACACTGAAGCTTTCTTT.

The table lists this clonotype with a few counts. The genes are TRBV20-1 and TRBJ2-3, with 9 bases fitting TRBD1. J gave up 1 base and V 6 bases, and 2 bases lay outside the gene matches. The germline V gene encodes CDR1 DFQATT and CDR2 SNEGSKA (reference sequence). The length of the CDR3 is 13 residues. The CDR3 reads CSAWTGGTDTQYF. In DNA, the CDR3 is TGCAGTGCCTGGACAGGGGGCACAGATACGCAGTATTTT.

In this sample, this clonotype turned up once. One end of the junction varies from germline; a read error may be responsible. This chain joins TRBV4-1 and TRBJ1-4; D remains ambiguous. The CDR3 runs to 14 residues. Germline-derived CDR1 and CDR2 are MGHRA and YSYEKL. DNA of the CDR3: TGCGCCAGCAACCAACCTGGGACTAATGAAAAACTGTTTTTT. This codes for CASNQPGTNEKLFF.

V usage is TRBV5-1 and J usage is TRBJ2-1; TRBD1 matches at 7 bases. V lost 3 bases and J lost 0; bases outside the gene matches: 6. The CDR3 consists of 16 residues. Germline values: CDR1 SGHRS, CDR2 YFSETQ. For the CDR3, the DNA is TGCGCCAGCAGCTCACAGGGGATGGGCTCCTACAATGAGCAGTTCTTC. The encoded protein is CASSSQGMGSYNEQFF.

This clonotype was found a few times. The chain combines TRBV20-1 with TRBJ2-5, with 12 nucleotides matching TRBD2. Germline V gene sequence: CDR1 DFQATT, CDR2 SNEGSKA (reference sequence). The V segment lost 0 bases and the J segment 0 bases; nucleotides outside the gene matches: 5. There are 17 residues in the CDR3. In nucleotides, the CDR3 is TGCAGTGCTAGAGACCCCACTAGCGGGGGGCACCAAGAGACCCAGTACTTC. This gives the protein CSARDPTSGGHQETQYF.

V and J are TRBV3-1 and TRBJ2-7; D unclear. V was shortened by 1 base and J by 3 bases, with 7 bases between the two germline ends. CDR3 length: 13 residues. Germline V lookup: CDR1 LGHDT, CDR2 YNNKEL (reference sequence). CDR3 protein: CASSQGTVYEQYV. DNA of the CDR3: TGTGCCAGCAGCCAAGGGACGGTCTACGAGCAGTACGTC.

In its sample, this clonotype was seen once. V is TRBV6-1 and J is TRBJ1-1, with D tentatively TRBD1 (5 bases). Trimming took off 6 bases at V and 1 base at J, with 18 bases between the two ends. Germline V gene lookup returns CDR1 MNHNS and CDR2 SASEGT. The CDR3 runs to 16 residues. The CDR3 is CASSPGLPNRNTEAFF. Here the CDR3 DNA reads TGTGCCAGCAGCCCGGGACTGCCTAACAGGAACACTGAAGCTTTCTTT.

This clonotype was counted between two and nine times. The DNA of the CDR3 is TGTGCCAGCACCCTCAACCCGGGACAATCGCTTAGGGATACGCAGTATTTT. This gives the protein CASTLNPGQSLRDTQYF. The V call is TRBV7-2, the J call TRBJ2-3; D possibly corresponds to TRBD1 (6 bases). With 7 bases removed from V and 6 bases from J, the gap between germline ends came to 26 bases. In germline, CDR1 is SGHTA, CDR2 FQGNSA. The CDR3 sequence is 17 residues long.

The V and J genes are TRBV19 and TRBJ2-2; D call uncertain. CDR3 length: 14 residues. Germline assignment: CDR1 LNHDA and CDR2 SQIVND (reference sequence). The V gene lost 2 bases and the J gene lost 3 bases, with 7 bases spanning the gap. The CDR3 loop reads CASSIQAYTGELFF. As DNA, the CDR3 is TGTGCCAGTAGTATACAGGCGTACACCGGGGAGCTGTTTTTT.

V is TRBV30 and J is TRBJ2-2; D unresolved. The CDR3 extends over 10 amino acids. Trimming took 7 bases from V and 14 from J, leaving 14 bases between them. Germline V gene lookup returns CDR1 GTSNPN and CDR2 SVGIG (reference sequence). Here the CDR3 reads CASRSRDLFF. CDR3 DNA: TGTGCCTCCAGGTCACGCGATCTGTTTTTT.

The rearrangement uses TRBV30 and TRBJ1-2; D unclear. Looked up from germline, CDR1 is GTSNPN and CDR2 is SVGIG (reference sequence). The CDR3 is made up of 11 amino acids. Trimming removed 5 bases at V and 0 bases at J, with 4 bases between. The CDR3 region has the DNA TGTGCCTGGGGGACTAACTATGGCTACACCTTC. Protein sequence: CAWGTNYGYTF.

The V call is TRBV29-1, the J call TRBJ2-5; 10 bases are shared with TRBD2. The J call may be wrong; the DNA end is better matched by TRBJ2-7. The CDR3 has 14 amino acids. Germline assignment: CDR1 SQVTM and CDR2 ANQGSEA. Here the CDR3 reads CSARVGLATYEQYF. The CDR3 nucleotides are TGCAGCGCCCGGGTGGGACTAGCGACATACGAGCAGTACTTC.

J is TRBJ1-2 and V is TRBV2, with D hard to call. This CDR3 contains 13 residues. V lost 5 bases to trimming and J lost 7 bases, with 14 bases between them. Germline CDR1 is SNHLY and CDR2 is FYNNEI. This chain's CDR3 is CASSTNSASGYTF. The CDR3 DNA is TGTGCCAGCAGTACCAACTCCGCTAGTGGCTACACCTTC.